This T cell receptor (beta chain) was identified during a study of CXCR3-negative and CXCR3-positive naive CD8 T cells. General study results and limits: For the naive subsets, surface CD5 was similar, and TCR strength was inferred from TRB CDR3 properties.

In regard to this clonotype: Its antigen is not identified.

There are 16 residues in the CDR3. Germline assignment: CDR1 ENHRY and CDR2 SYGVKD. cDNA libraries for TRB were generated by 5' RACE incorporating UMI labels. TCRdb reprocessed the 5' RACE reads and keeps a single row for each CDR3 protein, giving no DNA. The repertoire shows about 28,000 distinct CDR3 sequences; the top ten hold 10%. This chain connects TRBV10-3 to TRBJ2-1; the D call of TRBD1 rests on TCRdb alone, since no DNA is present to check it. Sequenced input: memory CD8+ T cells from blood. The TCR was taken from a human donor in good health. Some clones in this sample may be carry-over from other donors' samples. This CDR3 is CAISPIKGSSYNEQFF.